The clone carrying this TCR beta chain was observed at least ten times. The germline gives CDR1 ENHRY, CDR2 SYGVKD. The CDR3 is 13 residues long. Trimming removed 6 bases from V and 4 bases from J; junction bases left unmatched: 1. This sample is drawn from a study of regulatory T cells in long-lasting Graves disease. Assembly of TCR beta libraries relied on iRepertoire HTBI primers together with Arm-PCR of CDR3 regions. TCRdb recomputed calls from the multiplex PCR reads with MiXCR, one row per CDR3 protein. The sample records more than 400,000 distinct CDR3 sequences, around 15% being singletons. Time point meaning: newly diagnosed GD, antithyroid drugs for less than 3 months. TCR sequences were obtained from RNA taken from PBMCs. The same specimen was also included in a second study, on T cells in Graves' hyperthyroidism and ophthalmopathy. That paper adds: Exclusion of a patient resulted from uncontrolled infection, other autoimmune disease, pregnancy or lactation.

The chain has TRBV10-3 and TRBJ2-2, with 8 bases identical to TRBD1. The sample here was peripheral blood mononuclear cells (PBMCs), taken at new diagnosis, from a patient treated with antithyroid drugs. This clonotype was sampled from a middle-aged man with Graves disease. CDR3 protein: CAISQGATGELFF. CDR3 DNA sequence: TGTGCCATCAGCCAGGGGGCCACCGGGGAGCTGTTTTTT.